This passage covers 29 T cell receptor beta chains from one sample sequenced in a study of CD8 T cells in Susac syndrome. RNA totalling roughly 0.45 to 1 ug underwent reverse transcription with random hexamers. Via MiXCR, TCRdb re-called the immunoSEQ multiplex PCR reads, giving one row per CDR3 protein. The sample contains about 280,000 distinct CDR3 sequences, about 88% of which appear only once. The material sequenced was CD8+ T cells from PBMCs. The receptor set was obtained from a human donor with multiple sclerosis.

V usage is TRBV10-2 and J usage is TRBJ1-2; D is unresolved. V lost 8 bases to trimming and J lost 5 bases, with 24 bases between them. CDR3 length equals 16 residues. The germline V gene encodes CDR1 WSHSY and CDR2 SAAADI. The CDR3, as DNA: TGCGCCAGCCGAGCCCTCGGAGGGATGCCCCGTTATGGCTACACCTTC. This encodes CASRALGGMPRYGYTF.

This chain uses TRBV13 with TRBJ2-2; perhaps TRBD2 as D (5 bases). V shed 1 base and J shed 6 bases, with 12 bases lying between them. The CDR3 has 15 amino acids. From germline, CDR1 is PRHDT and CDR2 FYEKMQ (reference sequence). The CDR3 region has the DNA TGTGCCAGCAGCTTAGAGGGAGTATTCCCCGGGGAGCTGTTTTTT. It is translated as CASSLEGVFPGELFF.

This sequence joins TRBV7-9 and TRBJ1-3, with 9 bases lining up with TRBD1. Trimming cost V 4 bases and J 4 bases; bases outside gene matches: 14. The CDR3 runs 18 residues. Germline V lookup: CDR1 SEHNR, CDR2 FQNEAQ (reference sequence). The CDR3: CASSSPGQGNLSGNTIYF. The CDR3 DNA reads as TGTGCCAGCAGCTCCCCGGGACAGGGAAATCTCTCCGGAAACACCATATATTTT.

The chain carries TRBV7-8 and TRBJ1-1, with D uncertain. This CDR3 is built from 15 residues. V was clipped by 8 bases and J by 1 base, with 17 bases between them. Per germline, CDR1 SGHVS and CDR2 FQNEAQ. The DNA for the CDR3 is TGTGCCAGCCTACCCTCCAGGCTAACGAACACTGAAGCTTTCTTT. Encoded protein: CASLPSRLTNTEAFF.

The chain recombines TRBV11-2 with TRBJ2-3, with no clear D. V dropped 3 bases and J dropped 9 bases, with 10 bases sitting between them. Germline V CDR1 and CDR2: SGHAT, FQNNGV. The length of the CDR3 is 12 residues. The CDR3 DNA reads as TGTGCCAGCAGCTTTGAGTCCACCACGCAGTATTTT. Amino acid sequence: CASSFESTTQYF.

V and J are TRBV9 and TRBJ2-4, with D perhaps matching TRBD1 (5 bases). This CDR3 contains 17 residues. V lost 0 bases, J lost 7 bases, and 20 bases lay in between. The germline V gene encodes CDR1 SGDLS and CDR2 YYNGEE. The CDR3 here is CASSVAPRAGPLNIQYF. The CDR3 bases are TGTGCCAGCAGCGTAGCCCCCCGCGCAGGGCCCCTGAACATTCAGTACTTC.

The chain recombines TRBV29-1 with TRBJ2-7; possible D gene TRBD2, 6 bases. Trimming took off 3 bases at V and 2 bases at J, with 14 bases between the two ends. Germline CDR1 is SQVTM and CDR2 is ANQGSEA. The CDR3 sequence is 14 residues long. CDR3 DNA: TGCAGCGTTGAGTCGGGGACTTACCCCTACGAGCAGTACTTC. Its protein is CSVESGTYPYEQYF.

This sequence joins TRBV30 and TRBJ1-1; 8 bases line up with TRBD1. Germline V gene sequence: CDR1 GTSNPN, CDR2 SVGIG (reference sequence). Unmatched junction bases numbered 11, after V lost 2 bases and J lost 6 bases. The CDR3 is 15 amino acids. In DNA, the CDR3 is TGTGCCTGGAGTAACCCCGGACAGGGTAATTCTGAAGCTTTCTTT. Protein sequence: CAWSNPGQGNSEAFF.

The chain has TRBV19 and TRBJ2-1; 12 nucleotides match TRBD2. The junction had 6 bases not matched to a gene; V was cut back by 8 bases and J by 7 bases. From germline, CDR1 is LNHDA and CDR2 SQIVND (reference sequence). CDR3 size: 14 residues. The CDR3 here is CASRLAGGLNEQFF. In DNA form, the CDR3 reads TGTGCCAGTCGGCTAGCGGGAGGGTTGAATGAGCAGTTCTTC.

Written as DNA, the CDR3 is TGTGCCAGCAGCTTCGCCCCGCGGGGGCGCGAGGTATTGACTGAAGCTTTCTTT. Its protein product is CASSFAPRGREVLTEAFF. V gene TRBV7-3 combines with J gene TRBJ1-1, with D possibly being TRBD1 (6 bases). Germline V gene data show CDR1 as SGHTA and CDR2 as FQGTGA. Trimming removed 3 bases from V and 5 bases from J, with 25 bases in between. This CDR3 is 18 amino acids long.

The V and J genes are TRBV11-2 and TRBJ2-1; TRBD2 matches at 7 bases. V lost 1 base and J lost 6; bases outside the gene matches: 3. Germline CDR1 SGHAT, CDR2 FQNNGV. The CDR3 is 14 residues long. The chain's CDR3 is CASSLAGGGNEQFF. The CDR3 DNA is TGTGCCAGCAGCTTAGCGGGAGGAGGCAATGAGCAGTTCTTC. The full variable domain, completed using reference TRBV11-2 and TRBJ2-1, is EAGVAQSPRYKIIEKRQSVAFWCNPISGHATLYWYQQILGQGPKLLIQFQNNGVVDDSQLPKDRFSAERLKGVDSTLKIQPAKLEDSAVYLCASSLAGGGNEQFFGPGTRLTVL.

The rearrangement uses TRBV20-1 and TRBJ1-2, with D maybe TRBD1 (5 bases). V dropped 2 bases and J dropped 8 bases, with 18 bases sitting between them. The germline gives CDR1 DFQATT, CDR2 SNEGSKA (reference sequence). This CDR3 comprises 14 residues. The CDR3 is CSARWDGAKRGYTF. The CDR3 DNA is TGCAGTGCTAGATGGGACGGTGCCAAGAGGGGCTACACCTTC.

This CDR3 reads CASSEDRGAKNIQYF. Here the CDR3 DNA reads TGTGCCAGCAGCGAGGACAGGGGGGCCAAAAACATTCAGTACTTC. V gene TRBV9 combines with J gene TRBJ2-4; 10 nucleotides line up with TRBD1. Germline CDR1 SGDLS, CDR2 YYNGEE. This CDR3 contains 15 residues. Germline trimming cut 3 bases from V and 1 base from J; bases unmatched to any gene: 1.

The chain is built from TRBV10-2 and TRBJ2-1; TRBD2 agrees at 8 bases. Germline assignment: CDR1 WSHSY and CDR2 SAAADI. The CDR3 is 16 amino acids. With 7 bases clipped from V and 4 bases from J, the junction kept 12 bases outside the gene matches. This CDR3 is CASTTSGAIVYNEQFF. In nucleotides, the CDR3 is TGCGCCAGCACAACTAGCGGAGCCATAGTTTACAATGAGCAGTTCTTC.

The chain joins TRBV13 to TRBJ2-1; possibly TRBD2 for D (5 bases). CDR3 length: 16 amino acids. The germline V gene encodes CDR1 PRHDT and CDR2 FYEKMQ (reference sequence). Trimming shortened V by 1 base and J by 10 bases, and 20 bases separated the two germline ends. CDR3 protein: CASSLAILSPPGEQFF. As DNA, the CDR3 is TGTGCCAGCAGCTTAGCGATCCTATCCCCCCCGGGGGAGCAGTTCTTC.

This clonotype has a handful of counts. V is TRBV9 and J is TRBJ1-1; TRBD1 is a possible D gene (6 bases). Trimming removed 2 bases from V and 1 base from J, with 9 bases in between. The CDR3 extends over 14 amino acids. Germline-derived CDR1 and CDR2 are SGDLS and YYNGEE. CDR3 loop: CASSVGGRNTEAFF. CDR3 sequence (DNA): TGTGCCAGCAGCGTCGGGGGGCGGAACACTGAAGCTTTCTTT.

This clonotype is a singleton in its sample. The CDR3 protein is CASSPGQGAHLFYGYTF. Here the CDR3 DNA reads TGTGCCAGCAGCCCTGGACAGGGGGCGCATTTATTCTATGGCTACACCTTC. This rearrangement joins TRBV12-3 or TRBV12-4 to TRBJ1-2, with TRBD1 identical over 11 bases. The length of the CDR3 is 17 residues. V trimming: 6 bases; J trimming: 4 bases; junction bases outside the gene matches: 13.

The chain is built from TRBV3-1 and TRBJ1-5; D unresolved. The CDR3 totals 14 residues. CDR1 LGHDT and CDR2 YNNKEL come from the germline V gene (reference sequence). Trimming cost V 3 bases and J 4 bases, with 10 bases left between them. The CDR3 loop is CASSQSPDNQPQHF. The CDR3 region has the DNA TGTGCCAGCAGCCAGAGCCCGGATAATCAGCCCCAGCATTTT.

The rearrangement joins TRBV27 to TRBJ2-7; D might be TRBD2 (5 bases). With 0 bases removed from V and 7 bases from J, the gap between germline ends came to 10 bases. The CDR3 is 13 amino acids. Germline assignment: CDR1 MNHEY and CDR2 SMNVEV (reference sequence). The CDR3, as DNA: TGTGCCAGCAGTTTATCGATGACTACTGAGCAGTACTTC. It is translated as CASSLSMTTEQYF.

The chain's CDR3 is CSVGGTDRGTEAFF. The DNA for the CDR3 is TGCAGCGTTGGGGGAACAGACAGAGGAACTGAAGCTTTCTTT. This chain joins TRBV29-1 and TRBJ1-1; possibly TRBD1 for D (5 bases). Trimming left V 4 bases short and J 5 bases short, with 17 bases between. The V gene's germline CDR1 is SQVTM and CDR2 ANQGSEA. This CDR3 contains 14 residues.

V is TRBV5-1 and J is TRBJ2-1; D perhaps matches TRBD2 (6 bases). The CDR3 runs to 16 residues. From germline, CDR1 is SGHRS and CDR2 YFSETQ. Trimming removed 3 bases at V and 6 bases at J, with 19 bases between. CDR3 coding DNA: TGCGCCAGCAGCTATACTTCTAGCGCCCCTTTCAATGAGCAGTTCTTC. Amino acid sequence: CASSYTSSAPFNEQFF.

CDR3 sequence reads: CASLALAGHEQYF. The CDR3 DNA follows: TGCGCCAGCCTTGCCCTAGCGGGCCACGAGCAGTACTTC. This chain uses TRBV5-1 with TRBJ2-7, with 8 bases that match TRBD2. The trim removed 7 bases at V and 5 bases at J, leaving 8 bases unmatched. This CDR3 region has 13 residues. Germline loops: CDR1 SGHRS, CDR2 YFSETQ.

The gene calls are TRBV9 and TRBJ2-1; D gene uncertain. The V end was cut by 2 bases, the J end by 5 bases, with 2 bases between. This CDR3 has 11 amino acids. Germline-derived CDR1 and CDR2 are SGDLS and YYNGEE. The CDR3 reads CASSVDNEQFF. The CDR3 region has the DNA TGTGCCAGCAGCGTCGACAATGAGCAGTTCTTC.

The V and J genes are TRBV25-1 and TRBJ2-2, with 7 bases matching TRBD1. Trimming removed 7 bases from V and 13 bases from J; junction bases left unmatched: 12. The germline V gene encodes CDR1 MGHDK and CDR2 SYGVNS. This CDR3 is 13 amino acids long. The CDR3 sequence is CASTLPNGDRLFF. The CDR3 DNA reads as TGTGCCAGCACTTTGCCGAACGGGGACAGGCTGTTTTTT.

V and J are TRBV7-9 and TRBJ1-1; 9 nucleotides line up with TRBD1. V shed 7 bases, J shed 1 base, and the junction held 7 bases outside the gene matches. Germline loops: CDR1 SEHNR, CDR2 FQNEAQ (reference sequence). The CDR3 extends over 15 amino acids. Here the CDR3 reads CASISWGQGNTEAFF. The DNA of the CDR3 is TGTGCCAGCATTTCCTGGGGACAGGGGAACACTGAAGCTTTCTTT.

J is TRBJ2-7 and V is TRBV7-6; TRBD1 matches 9 bases. The CDR3 consists of 16 residues. V lost 4 bases to trimming and J lost 6 bases; unmatched junction nucleotides: 13. Germline CDR1 reads SGHVS; CDR2 reads FNYEAQ. CDR3 residues: CASSSMGGPGQGEQYF. CDR3 nucleotide sequence: TGTGCCAGCAGCTCAATGGGAGGACCGGGACAGGGCGAGCAGTACTTC.

The rearrangement links TRBV13 to TRBJ2-1, with TRBD1 matching over 8 bases. The V and J ends lost 5 bases and 8 bases, in that order; junction bases with no gene match: 8. CDR3 size: 14 residues. Germline lookup yields CDR1 PRHDT and CDR2 FYEKMQ (reference sequence). The chain's CDR3 is CASSIGQGSDEQFF. CDR3 nucleotide sequence: TGTGCCAGCAGCATTGGACAGGGTAGTGATGAGCAGTTCTTC.

This clonotype has more than one count but fewer than ten. The chain joins TRBV25-1 to TRBJ2-7, with D possibly being TRBD2 (6 bases). Between the trimmed V and J ends, which lost 11 bases and 1 base, there was a span of 9 bases. The CDR3 is 11 amino acids. Germline CDR1 and CDR2: MGHDK and SYGVNS. In nucleotides, the CDR3 is TGTGCCTCCGGGACTTCCTACGAGCAGTACTTC. This codes for CASGTSYEQYF.

This chain uses TRBV6-1 with TRBJ2-1; D could derive from TRBD1 or TRBD2 (5 bases each). The CDR3 runs 15 residues. Deletions cut 7 bases from V and 7 bases from J, with 20 bases between. From germline, CDR1 is MNHNS and CDR2 SASEGT. This chain's CDR3 is CASKLSGTTSNEQFF. CDR3 sequence (DNA): TGTGCCAGCAAACTTTCCGGGACCACGTCGAATGAGCAGTTCTTC.